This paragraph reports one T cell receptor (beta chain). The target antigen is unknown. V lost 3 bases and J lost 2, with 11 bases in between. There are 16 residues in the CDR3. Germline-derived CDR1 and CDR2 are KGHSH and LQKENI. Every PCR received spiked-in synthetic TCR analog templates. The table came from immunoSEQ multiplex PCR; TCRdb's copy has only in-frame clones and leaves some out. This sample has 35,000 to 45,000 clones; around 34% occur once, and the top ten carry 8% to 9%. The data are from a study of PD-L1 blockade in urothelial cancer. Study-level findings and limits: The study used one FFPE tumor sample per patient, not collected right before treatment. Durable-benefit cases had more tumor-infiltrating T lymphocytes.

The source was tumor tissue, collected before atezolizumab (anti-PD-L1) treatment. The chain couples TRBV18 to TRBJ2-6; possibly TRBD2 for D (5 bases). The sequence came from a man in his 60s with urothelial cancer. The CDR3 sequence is CASSPGSGAGANVLTF. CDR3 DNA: TGTGCCAGCTCACCGGGGAGCGGAGCTGGGGCCAACGTCCTGACTTTC.